This T cell receptor (beta chain) was identified in a study of blood T cells in healthy people across ages. A sample-barcoded 5' primer and a J-beta primer mix were used in a second PCR of roughly 7 to 12 cycles. MiXCR, applied by TCRdb to the 5' RACE reads, yields one record per CDR3 protein. The sample has some 710,000 distinct CDR3 sequences; about 47% are singletons. This CDR3 is built from 14 residues. The germline CDR1 and CDR2 sequences are SQVTM and ANQGSEA. V was shortened by 7 bases and J by 2 bases, with 15 bases between the two germline ends. The receptor comes from a man aged 80 or over in good health. This chain uses TRBV29-1 with TRBJ2-1, with no clear D. The sequencing input was blood. The CDR3 protein is CSATHGQTYNEQFF. CDR3 coding DNA: TGCAGCGCGACCCATGGGCAAACCTACAATGAGCAGTTCTTC.